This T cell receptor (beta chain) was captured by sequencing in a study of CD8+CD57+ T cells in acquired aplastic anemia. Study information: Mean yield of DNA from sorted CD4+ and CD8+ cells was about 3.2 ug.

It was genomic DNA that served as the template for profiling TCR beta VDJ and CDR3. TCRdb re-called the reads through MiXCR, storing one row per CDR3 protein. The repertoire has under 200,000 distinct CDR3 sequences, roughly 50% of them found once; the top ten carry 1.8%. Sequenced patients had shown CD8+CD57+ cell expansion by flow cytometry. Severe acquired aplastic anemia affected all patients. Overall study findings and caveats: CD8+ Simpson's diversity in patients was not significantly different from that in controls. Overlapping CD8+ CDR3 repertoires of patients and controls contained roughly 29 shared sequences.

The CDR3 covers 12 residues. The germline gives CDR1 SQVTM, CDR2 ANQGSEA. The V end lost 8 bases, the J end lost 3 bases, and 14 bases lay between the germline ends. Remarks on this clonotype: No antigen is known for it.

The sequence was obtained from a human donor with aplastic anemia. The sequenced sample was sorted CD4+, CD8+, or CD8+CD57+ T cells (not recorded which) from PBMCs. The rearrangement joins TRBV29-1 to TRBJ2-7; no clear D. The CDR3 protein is CSSTDTFYEQYF. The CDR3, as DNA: TGCAGCTCAACCGACACCTTCTACGAGCAGTACTTC.